This T cell receptor (beta chain) emerged from a study of T cells after yellow fever vaccination. Study overall: Preparation of fractions with low cell numbers was performed using SMART-Seq v4 Ultra Low Input. Study-level results: From the bulk population, abundant clonotypes could contaminate and appear within FACS-sorted repertoires. Weaker overall, the secondary response nonetheless peaked faster (day 5 versus 15).

Researchers made TCR cDNA using 5'RACE template switching, and this step added a universal primer site and UMIs. In TCRdb, the 5' RACE reads were re-called with MiXCR into one record per CDR3 protein. Of more than 90,000 distinct CDR3 sequences detected, about 6.8% appear once; the ten largest clones hold 2.7%. As concerns this clonotype: Antigen: not known.

Germline V gene lookup returns CDR1 LGHNA and CDR2 YNFKEQ. The CDR3 covers 20 residues. V trimming: 3 bases; J trimming: 2 bases; junction bases outside the gene matches: 19. The specimen was CD4+ T cells sorted from PBMCs, collected about 41 days after the first yellow fever vaccination. The clonotype comes from a man aged 18 to 35 who received the YFV17D yellow fever vaccine. The chain employs TRBV4-2 and TRBJ1-5; TRBD1 matches at 7 bases. The CDR3 DNA reads as TGTGCCAGCAGCCAGGCTACTAGGCAGGGGGTGGCCTTTGGCAATCAGCCCCAGCATTTT. This translates into CASSQATRQGVAFGNQPQHF.